This T cell receptor (beta chain) was sequenced in a study of Ad26.COV2.S vaccination and SARS-CoV-2 variants. Across the whole study: Ad26.COV2.S, an intramuscular injection, was given once or twice 56 days apart.

The length of the CDR3 is 17 residues. Germline CDR1 and CDR2: MDHEN and SYDVKM. V trimming: 7 bases; J trimming: 4 bases; junction bases outside the gene matches: 18. Only in-frame clones appear in the TCRdb table, and some are missing; sequencing was by immunoSEQ multiplex PCR. Found here are about 350,000 clones, around nine tenths of them singletons; the top ten hold just under 5%. General study findings and limits: Analyses that measured TCR breadth and depth may have underestimated total T cell responses. Vaccinees displayed broader spike-specific TCR repertoires than placebo recipients.

This clone was recorded only once. The target antigen is unknown. Treatment given: over 15 received Ad26.COV2.S at low or high dose, single or two shots; about five received placebo; per-sample allocation not given. Sampling happened 63 days after the first vaccine or placebo injection. This rearrangement joins TRBV28 to TRBJ2-7, with 8 bases matching TRBD2. The material sequenced was peripheral blood, taken in a trial of Ad26.COV2.S vaccine versus placebo. This TCR derives from a person aged 18-60 years who received the Ad26.COV2.S COVID-19 vaccine or a placebo. CDR3 loop: CASIGTRLRPGAYEQYF. In nucleotides, the CDR3 is TGTGCCAGCATTGGGACTAGATTAAGGCCTGGGGCATACGAGCAGTACTTC.